One and the same sample provided the 12 T cell receptor beta chains below, sequenced in a study of PD-L1 blockade in urothelial cancer. Time point: pretreatment peripheral blood. Produced via immunoSEQ multiplex PCR; TCRdb's table is partial and in-frame only. Seen here are approximately 56,000 clones, approximately 83% observed once, and the top ten hold approximately 15%. The sample here was PBMCs, taken around atezolizumab (anti-PD-L1) treatment. The receptors come from a man between 65 and 85 years old with urothelial cancer.

The rearrangement links TRBV15 to TRBJ1-2; 7 nucleotides agree with TRBD1. From germline, CDR1 is LNHNV and CDR2 YYDKDF (reference sequence). The CDR3 length is 15 residues. V shed 3 bases, J shed 8 bases, and the junction held 12 bases outside the gene matches. The CDR3 DNA reads as TGTGCCACCAGCAGCGAAAAAACAGGGGACCGGGGCTACACCTTC. Its protein product is CATSSEKTGDRGYTF. Combining the CDR3 with reference TRBV15 and TRBJ1-2 gives the whole variable domain DAMVIQNPRYQVTQFGKPVTLSCSQTLNHNVMYWYQQKSSQAPKLLFHYYDKDFNNEADTPDNFQSRRPNTSFCFLDIRSPGLGDTAMYLCATSSEKTGDRGYTFGSGTRLTVV.

This clone has just a few counts. This chain joins TRBV5-6 and TRBJ1-1, with D possibly TRBD1 on 6 matching bases. The CDR3 is 15 residues long. CDR1 SGHDT and CDR2 YYEEEE come from the germline V gene. V was cut by 4 bases and J by 4 bases, with 17 bases left in between. CDR3 protein: CASSPVGRGSTEAFF. The DNA of the CDR3 is TGTGCCAGCAGCCCGGTGGGAAGGGGGAGCACTGAAGCTTTCTTT.

This clone has a handful of counts. The chain joins TRBV13 to TRBJ1-1, with 11 bases aligning to TRBD1. Germline CDR1 PRHDT, CDR2 FYEKMQ (reference sequence). The CDR3 is 14 amino acids. V dropped 10 bases and J dropped 6; count of bases not matched to a gene: 10. The CDR3 here is CAIRTGGGFPEAFF. The CDR3 nucleotides are TGTGCCATCCGGACAGGGGGCGGTTTCCCTGAAGCTTTCTTT.

The chain recombines TRBV20-1 with TRBJ2-1; D remains ambiguous. The CDR3 extends over 11 amino acids. Between the trimmed V and J ends, which lost 2 bases and 4 bases, there was a span of 3 bases. Germline V CDR1 and CDR2: DFQATT, SNEGSKA (reference sequence). As DNA, the CDR3 is TGCAGTGCTAGACTTTACAATGAGCAGTTCTTC. This codes for CSARLYNEQFF.

The gene calls are TRBV4-2 and TRBJ1-3; 10 nucleotides line up with TRBD1. Germline V gives CDR1 LGHNA, CDR2 YNFKEQ. The CDR3 is made up of 17 amino acids. The junction had 4 bases not matched to a gene; V was cut back by 0 bases and J by 2 bases. CDR3 DNA sequence: TGTGCCAGCAGCCAAGAGGGGGACAGGGGACCTGGAAACACCATATATTTT. Its protein product is CASSQEGDRGPGNTIYF.

This clone was found a few times. The CDR3: CASPPGLAEYEQYF. The DNA of the CDR3 is TGTGCCAGCCCCCCGGGACTAGCAGAATACGAGCAGTACTTC. The rearrangement links TRBV18 to TRBJ2-7, with TRBD2 matching over 9 bases. The J segment lost 4 bases and the V segment lost 8 bases, leaving 9 bases of the junction unmatched. The CDR3 is 14 amino acids. Germline lookup yields CDR1 KGHSH and CDR2 LQKENI.

The CDR3: CASSQGVAGGKETQYF. In nucleotides, the CDR3 is TGTGCCAGCAGCCAAGGGGTAGCGGGAGGTAAAGAGACCCAGTACTTC. The genes are TRBV11-3 and TRBJ2-5, with 10 bases lining up with TRBD2. Germline CDR1 SGHNT, CDR2 YENEEA. The CDR3 loop spans 16 amino acids. Germline trimming cut 5 bases from V and 3 bases from J; bases unmatched to any gene: 9.

The chain couples TRBV23-1 to TRBJ2-5; TRBD1 might be the D (6 bases). TRBV23-1 is an ORF, with its function uncertain. The length of the CDR3 is 16 residues. With 0 bases removed from V and 2 bases from J, the gap between germline ends came to 13 bases. As DNA, the CDR3 is TGCGCCAGCAGTCAATCCGCAGGGGCCCAACAAGAGACCCAGTACTTC. This codes for CASSQSAGAQQETQYF.

This chain uses TRBV6-1 with TRBJ2-7, with D perhaps TRBD1 (7 bases). There are 15 residues in the CDR3. Trimming took 4 bases from V and 2 from J, leaving 15 bases between them. Germline V gene sequence: CDR1 MNHNS, CDR2 SASEGT. The CDR3 is CASSVRGQQTYEQYF. Here the CDR3 DNA reads TGTGCCAGCAGTGTGCGGGGACAGCAAACCTACGAGCAGTACTTC.

In its sample, this clone was seen many times. This CDR3 is CASSLWTGGRSNEKLFF. The CDR3 nucleotides read TGTGCCAGCAGCTTATGGACAGGGGGAAGGTCTAATGAAAAACTGTTTTTT. The chain has TRBV7-9 and TRBJ1-4; TRBD1 matches at 10 bases. The CDR3 has 17 residues. Trimming removed 2 bases from V and 3 bases from J; junction bases left unmatched: 6. Germline CDR1 SEHNR, CDR2 FQNEAQ (reference sequence). The complete variable domain, with remaining parts taken from reference TRBV7-9 and TRBJ1-4, reads DTGVSQNPRHKITKRGQNVTFRCDPISEHNRLYWYRQTLGQGPEFLTYFQNEAQLEKSRLLSDRFSAERPKGSFSTLEIQRTEQGDSAMYLCASSLWTGGRSNEKLFFGSGTQLSVL.

The rearrangement joins TRBV7-9 to TRBJ2-7, with a weak D call TRBD2 (5 bases). Trimming left V 5 bases short and J 7 bases short, with 9 bases between. The CDR3 sequence is 11 residues long. The V gene's germline CDR1 is SEHNR and CDR2 FQNEAQ (reference sequence). CDR3 in DNA: TGTGCCAGCAGCCCCGGAGGAGAGCAGTACTTC. This sequence encodes CASSPGGEQYF.

The gene calls are TRBV5-5 and TRBJ1-2; 8 bases are shared with TRBD1. Germline trimming cut 0 bases from V and 8 bases from J; bases unmatched to any gene: 9. This CDR3 is 15 amino acids long. In germline, CDR1 is SGHKS, CDR2 YYEKEE (reference sequence). As DNA, the CDR3 is TGTGCCAGCAGCTTGGGGGGACAGGATTACTCGGGCTACACCTTC. This translates into CASSLGGQDYSGYTF.